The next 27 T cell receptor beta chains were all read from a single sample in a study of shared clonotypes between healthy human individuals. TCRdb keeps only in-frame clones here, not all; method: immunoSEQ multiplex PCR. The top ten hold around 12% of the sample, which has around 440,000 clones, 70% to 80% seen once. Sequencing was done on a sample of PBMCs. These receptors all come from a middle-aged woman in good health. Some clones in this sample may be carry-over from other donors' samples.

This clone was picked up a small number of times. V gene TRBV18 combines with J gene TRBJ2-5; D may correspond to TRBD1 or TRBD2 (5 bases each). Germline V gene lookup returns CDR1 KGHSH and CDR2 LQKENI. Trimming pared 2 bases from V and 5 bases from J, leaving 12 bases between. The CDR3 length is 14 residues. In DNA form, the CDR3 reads TGTGCCAGCTCACCAACGGGGCAAGCGGAGACCCAGTACTTC. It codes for CASSPTGQAETQYF.

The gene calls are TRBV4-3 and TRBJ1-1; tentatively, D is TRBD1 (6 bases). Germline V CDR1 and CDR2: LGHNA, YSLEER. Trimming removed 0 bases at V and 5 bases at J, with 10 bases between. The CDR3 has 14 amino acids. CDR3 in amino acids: CASSQDRGGTEAFF. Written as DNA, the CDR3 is TGCGCCAGCAGCCAAGACAGGGGTGGAACTGAAGCTTTCTTT.

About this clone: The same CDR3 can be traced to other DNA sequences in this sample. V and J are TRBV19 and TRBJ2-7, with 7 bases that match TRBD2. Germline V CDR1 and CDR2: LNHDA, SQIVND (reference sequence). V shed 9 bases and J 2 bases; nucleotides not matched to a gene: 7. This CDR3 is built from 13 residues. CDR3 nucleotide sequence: TGTGCCAGCTCTAGCGGTACTACCTACGAGCAGTACTTC. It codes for CASSSGTTYEQYF.

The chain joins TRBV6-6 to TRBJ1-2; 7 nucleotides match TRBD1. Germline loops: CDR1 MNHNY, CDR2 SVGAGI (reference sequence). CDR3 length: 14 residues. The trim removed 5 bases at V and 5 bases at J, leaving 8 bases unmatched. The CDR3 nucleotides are TGTGCCAGCAGTCAAACCGGGACAGAGTATGGCTACACCTTC. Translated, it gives CASSQTGTEYGYTF.

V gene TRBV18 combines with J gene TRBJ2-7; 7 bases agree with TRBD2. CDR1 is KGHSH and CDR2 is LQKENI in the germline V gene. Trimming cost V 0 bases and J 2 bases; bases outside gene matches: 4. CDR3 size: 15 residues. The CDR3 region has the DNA TGTGCCAGCTCACCACCGCCGGGACTACCCTACGAGCAGTACTTC. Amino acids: CASSPPPGLPYEQYF.

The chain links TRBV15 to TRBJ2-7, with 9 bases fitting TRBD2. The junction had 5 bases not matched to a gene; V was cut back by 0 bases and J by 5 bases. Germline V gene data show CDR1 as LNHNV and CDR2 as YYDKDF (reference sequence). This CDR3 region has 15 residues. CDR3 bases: TGTGCCACCAGCAGAGACTCGCGGGAGGGGGACGAGCAGTACTTC. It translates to CATSRDSREGDEQYF.

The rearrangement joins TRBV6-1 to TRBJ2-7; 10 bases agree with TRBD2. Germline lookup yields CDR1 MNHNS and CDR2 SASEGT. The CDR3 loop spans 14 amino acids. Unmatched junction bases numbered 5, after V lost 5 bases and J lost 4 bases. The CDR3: CASSRLAGDYEQYF. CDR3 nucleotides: TGTGCCAGCAGTCGACTAGCGGGTGATTACGAGCAGTACTTC.

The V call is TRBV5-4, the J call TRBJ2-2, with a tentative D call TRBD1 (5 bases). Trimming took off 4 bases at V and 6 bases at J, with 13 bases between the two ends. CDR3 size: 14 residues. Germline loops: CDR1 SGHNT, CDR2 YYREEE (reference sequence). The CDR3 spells CASSTPDSSGELFF. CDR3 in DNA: TGTGCCAGCAGCACCCCCGACAGCTCCGGGGAGCTGTTTTTT.

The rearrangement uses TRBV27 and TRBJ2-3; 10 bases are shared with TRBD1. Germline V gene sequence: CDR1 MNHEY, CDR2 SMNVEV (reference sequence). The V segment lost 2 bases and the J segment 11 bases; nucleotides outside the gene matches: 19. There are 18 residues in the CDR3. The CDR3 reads CASSLKGIPGQGSRMQYF. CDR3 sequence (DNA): TGTGCCAGCAGTTTAAAGGGAATACCGGGACAGGGGAGTCGTATGCAGTATTTT.

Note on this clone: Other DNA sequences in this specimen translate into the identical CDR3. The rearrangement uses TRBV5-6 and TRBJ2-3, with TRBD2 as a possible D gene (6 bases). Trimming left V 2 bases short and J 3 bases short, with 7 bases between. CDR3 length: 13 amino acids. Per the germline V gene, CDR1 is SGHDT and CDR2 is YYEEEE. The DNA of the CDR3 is TGTGCCAGCAGCTTAGGAGGGACAGATACGCAGTATTTT. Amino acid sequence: CASSLGGTDTQYF. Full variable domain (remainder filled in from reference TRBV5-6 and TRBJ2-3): DAGVTQSPTHLIKTRGQQVTLRCSPKSGHDTVSWYQQALGQGPQFIFQYYEEEERQRGNFPDRFSGHQFPNYSSELNVNALLLGDSALYLCASSLGGTDTQYFGPGTRLTVL.

This CDR3 reads CASSAGPNQPQHF. CDR3 coding DNA: TGCGCCAGCAGTGCAGGCCCCAATCAGCCCCAGCATTTT. The chain has TRBV10-1 and TRBJ1-5, with no clear D. CDR3 length: 13 residues. V lost 4 bases and J 3 bases, leaving 7 bases between the germline ends. Germline CDR1 WNHNN, CDR2 SYGVQD (reference sequence).

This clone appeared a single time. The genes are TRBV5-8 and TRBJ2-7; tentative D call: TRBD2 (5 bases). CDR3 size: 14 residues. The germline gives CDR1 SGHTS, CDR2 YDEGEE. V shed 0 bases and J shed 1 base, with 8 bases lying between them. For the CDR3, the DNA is TGTGCCAGCAGCTTGGGCGGGCTGTCCTACGAGCAGTACTTC. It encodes CASSLGGLSYEQYF.

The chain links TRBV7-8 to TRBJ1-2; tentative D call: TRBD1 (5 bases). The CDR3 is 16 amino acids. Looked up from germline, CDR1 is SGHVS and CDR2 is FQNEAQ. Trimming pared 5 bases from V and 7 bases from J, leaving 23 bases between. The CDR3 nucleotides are TGTGCCAGCAGCCCTAGCTTGGGGGACGGTAGTGGTGGCTACACCTTC. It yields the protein CASSPSLGDGSGGYTF.

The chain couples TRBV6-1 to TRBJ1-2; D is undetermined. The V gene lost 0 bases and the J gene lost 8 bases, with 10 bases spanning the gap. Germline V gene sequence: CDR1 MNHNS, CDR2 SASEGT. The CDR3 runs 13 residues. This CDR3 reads CASSEARVEGYTF. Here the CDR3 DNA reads TGTGCCAGCAGTGAAGCCCGAGTGGAGGGCTACACCTTC.

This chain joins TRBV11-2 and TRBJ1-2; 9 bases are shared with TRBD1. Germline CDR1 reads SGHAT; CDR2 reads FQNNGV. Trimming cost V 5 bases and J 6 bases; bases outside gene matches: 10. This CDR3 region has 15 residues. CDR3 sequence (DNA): TGTGCCAGCAGCCCACGTCCAGGGGACAGGGATGGCTACACCTTC. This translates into CASSPRPGDRDGYTF.

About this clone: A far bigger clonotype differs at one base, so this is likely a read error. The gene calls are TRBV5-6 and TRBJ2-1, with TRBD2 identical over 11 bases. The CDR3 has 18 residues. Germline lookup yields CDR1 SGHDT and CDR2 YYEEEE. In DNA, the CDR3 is TGTGCCAGCAGACGTAGCGGGAGGGATTACTATTCCTACAGTGAGCAGTTCTTC. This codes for CASRRSGRDYYSYSEQFF.

The CDR3 sequence is CASSFWTEELAFPYEQYF. The CDR3 DNA reads as TGTGCCAGCAGTTTCTGGACAGAGGAACTAGCTTTTCCCTACGAGCAGTACTTC. The chain is built from TRBV28 and TRBJ2-7; D assignment may be TRBD1 or TRBD2 (6 bases each). Trimming shortened V by 3 bases and J by 2 bases, and 23 bases separated the two germline ends. CDR1 is MDHEN, CDR2 SYDVKM, per germline. The CDR3 sequence is 18 residues long.

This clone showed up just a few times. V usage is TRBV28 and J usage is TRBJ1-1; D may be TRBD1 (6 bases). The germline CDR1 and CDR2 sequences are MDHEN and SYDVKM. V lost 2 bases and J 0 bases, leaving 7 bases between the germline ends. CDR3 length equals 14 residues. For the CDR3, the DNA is TGTGCCAGCAGTTTACCAGGGGTGAACACTGAAGCTTTCTTT. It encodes CASSLPGVNTEAFF.

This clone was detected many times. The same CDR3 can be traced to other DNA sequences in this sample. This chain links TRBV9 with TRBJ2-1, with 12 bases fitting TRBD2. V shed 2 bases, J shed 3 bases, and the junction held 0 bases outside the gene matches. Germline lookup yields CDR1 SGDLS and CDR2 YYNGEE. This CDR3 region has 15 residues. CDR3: CASSVTSGSYNEQFF. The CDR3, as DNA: TGTGCCAGCAGCGTGACTAGCGGGAGCTACAATGAGCAGTTCTTC.

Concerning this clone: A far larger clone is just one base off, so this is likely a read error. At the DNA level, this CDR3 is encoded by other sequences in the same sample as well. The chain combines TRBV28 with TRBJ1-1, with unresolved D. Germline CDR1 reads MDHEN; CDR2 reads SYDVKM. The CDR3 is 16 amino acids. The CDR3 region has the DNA TGTGCCAGCAGTTCATATTCCCGAGACATTCTCGGTGAAGCCTTCTTT. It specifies CASSSYSRDILGEAFF.

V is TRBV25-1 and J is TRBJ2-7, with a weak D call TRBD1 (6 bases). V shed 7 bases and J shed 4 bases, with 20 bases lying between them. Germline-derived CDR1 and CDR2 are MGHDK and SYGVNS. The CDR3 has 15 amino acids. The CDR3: CASTPGAGRRYEQYF. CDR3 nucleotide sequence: TGTGCCAGCACCCCAGGGGCAGGGCGACGTTACGAGCAGTACTTC.

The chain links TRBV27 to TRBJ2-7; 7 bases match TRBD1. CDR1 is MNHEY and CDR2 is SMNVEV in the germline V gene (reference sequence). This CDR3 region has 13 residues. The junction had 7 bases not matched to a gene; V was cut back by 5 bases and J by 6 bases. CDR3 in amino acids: CASSPQTGREQYF. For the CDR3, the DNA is TGTGCCAGCAGTCCCCAGACAGGGCGCGAGCAGTACTTC.

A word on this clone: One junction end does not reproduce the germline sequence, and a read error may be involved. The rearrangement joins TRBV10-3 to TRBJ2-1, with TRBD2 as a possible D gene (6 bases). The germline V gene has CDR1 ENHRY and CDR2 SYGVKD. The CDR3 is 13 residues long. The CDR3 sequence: CAFSDGTYNEQFF. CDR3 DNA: TGTGCCTTCAGTGATGGGACTTACAATGAGCAGTTCTTC.

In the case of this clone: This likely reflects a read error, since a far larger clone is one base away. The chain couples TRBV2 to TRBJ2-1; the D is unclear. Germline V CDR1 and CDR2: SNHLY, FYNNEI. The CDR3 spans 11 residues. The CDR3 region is CATVWWDISVF. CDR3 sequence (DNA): TGTGCCACAGTTTGGTGGGATATTTCGGTCTTC.

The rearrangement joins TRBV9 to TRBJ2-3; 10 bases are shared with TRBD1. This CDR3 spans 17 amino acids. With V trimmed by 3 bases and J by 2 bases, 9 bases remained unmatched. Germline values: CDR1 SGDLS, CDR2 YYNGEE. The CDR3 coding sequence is TGTGCCAGCAGCGGACCTTGGGGGACAGGGGCCACAGATACGCAGTATTTT. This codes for CASSGPWGTGATDTQYF.

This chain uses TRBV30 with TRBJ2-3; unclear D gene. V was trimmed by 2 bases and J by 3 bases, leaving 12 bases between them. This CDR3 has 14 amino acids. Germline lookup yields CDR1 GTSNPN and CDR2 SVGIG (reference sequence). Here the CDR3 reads CAWSSPRLTDTQYF. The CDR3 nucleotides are TGTGCCTGGAGTTCGCCCAGACTTACAGATACGCAGTATTTT.

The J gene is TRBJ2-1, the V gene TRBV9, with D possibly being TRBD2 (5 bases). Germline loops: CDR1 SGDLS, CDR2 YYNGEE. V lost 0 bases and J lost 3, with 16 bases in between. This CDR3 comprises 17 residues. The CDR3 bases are TGTGCCAGCAGCGTAGGGGTCGAGCGGAGCTACTACAATGAGCAGTTCTTC. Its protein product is CASSVGVERSYYNEQFF.